A selection of T cell receptor beta chains follows, all from one sample in a study of cytomegalovirus exposure and HLA in healthy donors. Clones were sequenced by immunoSEQ multiplex PCR, and TCRdb holds only the in-frame ones, with some missing. In the table there are some 250,000 clones, around 81% of which are singletons. The specimen was PBMCs. These receptors all come from a woman aged 60-75 years in good health and CMV-seropositive. The CDR3 runs from the conserved cysteine through the conserved F or W. The D gene is left open where the match is weak. Rows may omit the clone size; those that give it use once, few, many or a size class.

TRBJ1-2	NA	TRBV9	NA	CASSANPGGDYGYTF	TGTGCCAGCAGCGCCAACCCGGGGGGAGACTATGGCTACACCTTC
TRBJ1-5	NA	TRBV6-4	NA	CATPLQETSNQPQHF	TGTGCCACCCCGTTACAGGAGACGAGCAATCAGCCCCAGCATTTT
TRBJ1-1	NA	TRBV28	TRBD1	CASRGNQGAAFF	TGTGCCAGCCGAGGGAATCAGGGGGCGGCTTTCTTT
TRBJ2-1	NA	TRBV29-1	TRBD2	CSVESDPSGPSSYNEQFF	TGCAGCGTTGAGAGTGACCCTAGCGGGCCGAGCTCCTACAATGAGCAGTTCTTC
TRBJ1-1	few	TRBV7-9	TRBD1	CASSRGTGWTEAFF	TGTGCCAGCAGCCGCGGGACAGGGTGGACTGAAGCTTTCTTT
TRBJ1-1	NA	TRBV14	NA	CASSQDIGVNTEAFF	TGTGCCAGCAGCCAAGATATAGGGGTAAACACTGAAGCTTTCTTT
TRBJ1-2	NA	TRBV9	NA	CASSVAGDGYTF	TGTGCCAGCAGCGTAGCGGGGGATGGCTACACCTTC
TRBJ2-1	once	TRBV7-9	NA	CASSLGGGYLLDEQFF	TGTGCCAGCAGCTTAGGTGGAGGGTATCTCTTGGATGAGCAGTTCTTC
TRBJ2-5	NA	TRBV28	NA	CASSLYTNKETQYF	TGTGCCAGCAGTTTATACACGAACAAAGAGACCCAGTACTTC
TRBJ1-1	once	TRBV5-4	NA	CASSLGGKNTEAFF	TGTGCCAGCAGCTTGGGCGGTAAAAACACTGAAGCTTTCTTT
TRBJ2-7	once	TRBV5-1	TRBD2	CASSVGTSGYEQYF	TGCGCCAGCAGCGTCGGGACTAGCGGTTACGAGCAGTACTTC
TRBJ2-3	NA	TRBV9	TRBD2	CASSVDLGLPDTQYF	TGTGCCAGCAGCGTAGATTTGGGACTACCAGATACGCAGTATTTT
TRBJ1-4	once	TRBV4-2	TRBD1	CASSQETGNRANEKLFF	TGTGCCAGCAGCCAAGAGACAGGGAATCGAGCTAATGAAAAACTGTTTTTT
TRBJ1-2	NA	TRBV28	NA	CATTGGRIYGYTF	TGTGCCACCACCGGAGGTCGGATCTATGGCTACACCTTC
TRBJ2-2	few	TRBV10-3	TRBD2	CAITRGTSGRFNTGELFF	TGTGCCATCACGAGGGGGACTAGCGGCAGATTCAACACCGGGGAGCTGTTTTTT
TRBJ2-1	NA	TRBV5-1	NA	CASSSPGIPYNEQFF	TGCGCCAGCAGCTCCCCCGGGATCCCCTACAATGAGCAGTTCTTC
TRBJ1-1	NA	TRBV18	TRBD1	CASSEETRDRVYTEAFF	TGTGCCAGCTCAGAAGAGACCCGGGACAGGGTGTACACTGAAGCTTTCTTT
TRBJ2-5	NA	TRBV6-5	TRBD1	CASSEGAETQYF	TGTGCCAGCAGCGAGGGGGCGGAGACCCAGTACTTC
TRBJ1-2	few	TRBV5-1	NA	CASSAGGTSYGYTF	TGCGCCAGCAGCGCGGGGGGGACTTCCTATGGCTACACCTTC
TRBJ1-1	NA	TRBV29-1	NA	CSVVYGNTEAFF	TGCAGCGTTGTTTACGGGAACACTGAAGCTTTCTTT
TRBJ1-4	NA	TRBV18	NA	CASSFFATNEKLFF	TGTGCCAGCTCATTCTTTGCAACTAATGAAAAACTGTTTTTT
TRBJ2-2	NA	TRBV7-3	TRBD2	CASSPRGGKRETGELFF	TGTGCCAGCAGCCCAAGGGGAGGGAAGCGGGAGACCGGGGAGCTGTTTTTT
TRBJ1-2	NA	TRBV13	TRBD1	CASSPGQRAYGYTF	TGTGCCAGCAGCCCGGGACAGAGGGCCTATGGCTACACCTTC
TRBJ2-3	NA	TRBV4-1	NA	CASSQGGDTQYF	TGCGCCAGCAGCCAAGGAGGAGATACGCAGTATTTT
TRBJ1-5	NA	TRBV7-9	TRBD1	CASSLGQGTPQHF	TGTGCCAGCAGCTTGGGACAGGGGACGCCCCAGCATTTT
TRBJ2-3	NA	TRBV13	NA	CASSIPRDTQYF	TGTGCCAGCAGCATCCCCCGGGATACGCAGTATTTT
TRBJ1-3	NA	TRBV6-1	NA	CASSETGMDTIYF	TGTGCCAGCAGTGAAACGGGGATGGACACCATATATTTT
TRBJ2-3	NA	TRBV7-9	NA	CASSARGRVADTQQTQYF	TGTGCCAGCAGCGCTAGGGGGCGAGTAGCGGATACCCAACAGACGCAGTATTTT
TRBJ1-1	NA	TRBV2	NA	CASSDDSQTEAFF	TGTGCCAGCAGTGATGATTCTCAGACTGAAGCTTTCTTT
TRBJ1-4	NA	TRBV18	NA	CASSPASIGTNEKLFF	TGTGCCAGCTCACCCGCCTCGATCGGGACTAATGAAAAACTGTTTTTT
TRBJ2-1	NA	TRBV14	TRBD2	CASSHGAGAGNEQFF	TGTGCCAGCAGCCATGGAGCGGGAGCGGGCAATGAGCAGTTCTTC
TRBJ1-2	NA	TRBV7-9	NA	CASGSGTLYGYTF	TGTGCCAGCGGCTCGGGGACTTTGTATGGCTACACCTTC
TRBJ1-2	once	TRBV18	NA	CASSKSQGNGYTF	TGTGCCAGCTCAAAGTCACAGGGTAACGGCTACACCTTC
TRBJ1-6	few	TRBV6-5	TRBD1	CASSYDRGRSSPLHF	TGTGCCAGCAGTTATGACAGGGGGCGGAGTTCACCCCTCCACTTT
TRBJ1-4	NA	TRBV7-9	NA	CASSPRTAEEKLFF	TGTGCCAGCAGCCCGAGGACAGCGGAGGAAAAACTGTTTTTT
TRBJ1-2	NA	TRBV11-2	NA	CASSSTRDFRNYGYTF	TGTGCCAGCAGCTCCACCCGGGACTTCAGAAACTATGGCTACACCTTC
TRBJ1-2	few	TRBV29-1	NA	CSIGQPNNYGYTF	TGCAGCATAGGACAGCCAAATAACTATGGCTACACCTTC
TRBJ1-6	once	TRBV5-1	NA	CASKEGQGSSPLHF	TGCGCCAGCAAGGAGGGCCAGGGTAGTTCACCCCTCCACTTT